This T cell receptor beta chain was identified in a study of T-cell memory formation after mild COVID-19 (dated by TCRdb to 2020 to 2023). In terms of the full investigation: Most TCR sequence clusters were specific to one of the two donors. Longitudinal TCRalpha and TCRbeta repertoire sequencing tracked T-cell clones expanding and contracting after mild COVID-19 in two donors. Two young, previously healthy adult volunteers, one female and one male, were included in the cohort. What the research found in general, with its limitations: The detection of some responding clones in pre-infection memory suggests that pre-existing cross-reactive memory T cells joined the SARS-CoV-2 response. Only two mild cases were covered in the study, and larger cohorts including severe cases with pre-infection samples were considered necessary. Contracting CD4+ clones appeared mostly in the CM and EM memory subsets, whereas CD8+ clones were enriched in EMRA. SARS-CoV-2 specificity was not confirmed for the second-wave clones peaking on day 37. Balanced CD4/CD8 phenotypes were observed for clones contracting from day 15 to 85, whereas a bias towards CD4+ was observed for a second wave of clones expanding from day 15 to 37.

PBMCs were isolated by Ficoll-Paque density gradient centrifugation. The CDR3, from cysteine to phenylalanine, totals 14 residues. CDR3 DNA is the only sequence kept; it has 42 bases, read in frame from the first base. The junction shows trimming of 2 bases on V and 5 bases on J, plus 13 bases between the germline ends. Sequences SGHRS (CDR1) and YFSETQ (CDR2) are obtained from the germline V gene. Sequenced on an Illumina NovaSeq 6000. TCRalpha and TCRbeta cDNA libraries were built by 5'RACE with constant-segment primers, adding sample barcodes and unique molecular identifiers. RNA was extracted from every sample with Trizol reagent. The libraries were amplified in two PCR steps, and the second step added a second sample barcode and Illumina TruSeq adapters. Sequencing of the libraries was done on an Illumina NovaSeq, producing 2 x 150 bp paired-end reads. Turning to the authors' computational methods: Reads were demultiplexed and collapsed into UMI-guided consensus sequences with migec v1.2.7. With mixcr v2.1.11, UMI consensuses were aligned to TRA and TRB V and J templates and assembled into clonotypes. A clonotype was counted as expanded or contracted only when both edgeR and NoisET called the clonotype significant, with the noise models trained on biological replicates. For edgeR calls, the thresholds were a false discovery rate-adjusted p below 0.01 and a log2 fold-change of 1. As an exploratory analysis of dynamics, max-normalized trajectories of the 1000 most abundant clonotypes were examined by PCA with hierarchical clustering. The CD4 or CD8 phenotype of responding clones was assigned using the separately sequenced CD4+ and CD8+ repertoires. The raw public data were reprocessed by TCRdb itself: fastp quality trimming at Q25, MiXCR clonotype calling, in-frame beta chains only. When rows share a CDR3 protein, they turn into one entry using the most common DNA and genes. TCRdb, rather than the study authors, made the V and J calls. This sample holds more than 250,000 distinct CDR3 sequences; roughly 18% were observed only once. The leading ten clones occupy under 25% of the sample.

A note on this clonotype: No cognate antigen has been identified for it. No quality values exist for individual bases; no much larger clone is one base distant.

The source of this sequence is a man younger than 35 who had mild COVID-19 (a few samples of this study predate the infection). The sample titles of this study are shuffled in the database, so cell type and time point are left out; the donor was told from shared clones. The chain links TRBV5-1 with TRBJ1-1; the D gene assignment is ambiguous. Sequenced: PBMCs or a T cell subset sorted from them (not recorded which). The sequenced DNA is TGCGCCAGCAGCTTTAAGCTACGGGAGACTGAAGCTTTCTTT. Its protein is CASSFKLRETEAFF. Supplemented by the reference TRBV5-1 and TRBJ1-1 proteins around the CDR3, the complete variable domain is KAGVTQTPRYLIKTRGQQVTLSCSPISGHRSVSWYQQTPGQGLQFLFEYFSETQRNKGNFPGRFSGRQFSNSRSEMNVSTLELGDSALYLCASSFKLRETEAFFGQGTRLTVV.